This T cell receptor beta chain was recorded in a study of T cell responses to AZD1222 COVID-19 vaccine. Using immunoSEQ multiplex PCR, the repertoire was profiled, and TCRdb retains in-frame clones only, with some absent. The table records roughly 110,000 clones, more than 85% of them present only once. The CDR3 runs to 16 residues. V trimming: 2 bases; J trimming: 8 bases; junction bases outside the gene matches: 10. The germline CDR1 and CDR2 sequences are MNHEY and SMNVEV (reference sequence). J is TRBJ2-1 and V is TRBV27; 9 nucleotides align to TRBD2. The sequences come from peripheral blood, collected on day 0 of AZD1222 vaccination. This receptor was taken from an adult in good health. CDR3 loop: CASSLEIGTSKHEQFF. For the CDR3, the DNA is TGTGCCAGCAGTTTAGAAATCGGGACTAGCAAACATGAGCAGTTCTTC.